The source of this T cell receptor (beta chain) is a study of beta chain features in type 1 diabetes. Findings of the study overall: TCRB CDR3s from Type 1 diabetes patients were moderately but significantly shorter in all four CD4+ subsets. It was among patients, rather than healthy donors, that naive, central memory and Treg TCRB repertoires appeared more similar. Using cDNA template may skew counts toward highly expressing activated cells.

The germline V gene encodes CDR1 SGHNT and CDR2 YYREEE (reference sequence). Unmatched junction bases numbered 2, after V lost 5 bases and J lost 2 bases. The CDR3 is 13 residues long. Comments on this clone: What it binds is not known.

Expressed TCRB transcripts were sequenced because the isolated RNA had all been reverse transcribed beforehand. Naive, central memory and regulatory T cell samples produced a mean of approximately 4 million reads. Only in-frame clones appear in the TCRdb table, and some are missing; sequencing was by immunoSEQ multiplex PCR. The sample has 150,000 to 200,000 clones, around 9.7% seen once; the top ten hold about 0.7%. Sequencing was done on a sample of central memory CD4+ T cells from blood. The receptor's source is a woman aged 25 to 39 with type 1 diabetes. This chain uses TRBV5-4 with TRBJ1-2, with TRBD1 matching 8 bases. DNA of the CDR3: TGTGCCAGCAGTAGACAGGGGAACTATGGCTACACCTTC. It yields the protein CASSRQGNYGYTF.